A single sample gave rise to the 21 T cell receptor beta chains below, sequenced in a study of T cells after yellow fever vaccination. In TCRdb, the 5' RACE reads were re-called with MiXCR into one record per CDR3 protein. The sample includes about 310,000 distinct CDR3 sequences, around 4% seen only once; the top ten take around 24%. The sample consisted of PBMCs, taken on the day of the yellow fever booster vaccination. These receptors were obtained from a man between 18 and 35 years old who received the YFV17D yellow fever vaccine.

This clonotype was picked up a small number of times. The chain carries TRBV12-3 or TRBV12-4 and TRBJ1-4; D gene ambiguous. V was cut by 3 bases and J by 7 bases, with 6 bases left in between. CDR3 length: 12 residues. CDR3 nucleotide sequence: TGTGCCAGCAGTTTTTTTGGTGAAAAACTGTTTTTT. Amino acid sequence: CASSFFGEKLFF.

The CDR3 loop is CASSEDYPTGELFF. DNA of the CDR3: TGTGCCAGCAGTGAGGACTACCCTACCGGGGAGCTGTTTTTT. The gene calls are TRBV6-4 and TRBJ2-2, with D maybe TRBD2 (6 bases). The germline V gene encodes CDR1 MRHNA and CDR2 SNTAGT. This CDR3 is built from 14 residues. Trimming shortened V by 3 bases and J by 5 bases, and 10 bases separated the two germline ends.

This clonotype was recorded a few times. The rearrangement joins TRBV15 to TRBJ1-5; 8 nucleotides agree with TRBD1. This CDR3 has 19 residues. The V segment lost 5 bases and the J segment 0 bases; nucleotides outside the gene matches: 15. The V gene's germline CDR1 is LNHNV and CDR2 YYDKDF (reference sequence). The CDR3 spells CATSADRTGNTYSNQPQHF. The CDR3 DNA reads as TGTGCCACCAGCGCTGATAGGACAGGGAACACTTATAGCAATCAGCCCCAGCATTTT.

This clonotype was observed a handful of times. This CDR3 reads CASSQGGRQTYSYNSPLHF. CDR3 DNA sequence: TGCGCCAGCAGCCAAGGCGGGCGACAGACCTACTCCTATAATTCACCCCTCCACTTT. The V gene is TRBV4-3, the J gene TRBJ1-6; TRBD1 is a possible D gene (5 bases). The germline CDR1 and CDR2 sequences are LGHNA and YSLEER. The V and J ends lost 1 base and 0 bases respectively, with 16 bases between them. This CDR3 region has 19 residues.

This rearrangement joins TRBV3-1 to TRBJ1-2; the D is unclear. The CDR3 length is 14 residues. CDR1 and CDR2 (germline): LGHDT, YNNKEL (reference sequence). V was pared by 4 bases and J by 4 bases, with 13 bases between. CDR3 residues: CASSLAGMFYGYTF. CDR3 nucleotide sequence: TGTGCCAGCAGCCTGGCTGGGATGTTCTATGGCTACACCTTC. Drawing the rest from reference TRBV3-1 and TRBJ1-2, the complete variable domain is DTAVSQTPKYLVTQMGNDKSIKCEQNLGHDTMYWYKQDSKKFLKIMFSYNNKELIINETVPNRFSPKSPDKAHLNLHINSLELGDSAVYFCASSLAGMFYGYTFGSGTRLTVV.

The table lists this clonotype with a few counts. V gene TRBV28 combines with J gene TRBJ2-7; TRBD2 matches at 10 bases. CDR1 and CDR2 from the germline V gene are MDHEN and SYDVKM. V shed 5 bases, J shed 5 bases, and the junction held 9 bases outside the gene matches. The CDR3 is made up of 15 amino acids. CDR3 DNA: TGTGCCAGCAGTGCTACCAGCGGGGGGGGCGACGAGCAGTACGTC. Its protein is CASSATSGGGDEQYV.

There are a few counts of this clonotype. The chain is built from TRBV20-1 and TRBJ2-5, with D tentatively TRBD1 or TRBD2 (6 bases each). The CDR3 runs to 14 residues. The germline V gene encodes CDR1 DFQATT and CDR2 SNEGSKA (reference sequence). V was cut by 0 bases and J by 4 bases, with 12 bases left in between. CDR3 coding DNA: TGCAGTGCTAGAGATCGGAGGGGGGTAGAGACCCAGTACTTC. It is translated as CSARDRRGVETQYF.

This clonotype was seen ten or more times. This chain connects TRBV12-3 or TRBV12-4 to TRBJ2-5; 8 positions agree with TRBD1. V shed 1 base, J shed 2 bases, and the junction held 3 bases outside the gene matches. This CDR3 contains 15 residues. CDR3 protein: CASSLGTGKQETQYF. CDR3 DNA sequence: TGTGCCAGCAGTTTAGGGACAGGGAAACAAGAGACCCAGTACTTC.

This clonotype was counted between two and nine times. The genes are TRBV9 and TRBJ2-5; D not resolved. The germline CDR1 and CDR2 sequences are SGDLS and YYNGEE. Trimming stripped 0 bases from V and 2 bases from J, with 8 bases between. The CDR3 covers 14 residues. In DNA, the CDR3 is TGTGCCAGCAGCGTAGCTCACTCGCAAGAGACCCAGTACTTC. As protein: CASSVAHSQETQYF.

This clonotype was recorded at least ten times. This chain uses TRBV19 with TRBJ1-1; 7 bases are shared with TRBD1. V trimming: 1 base; J trimming: 3 bases; junction bases outside the gene matches: 5. This CDR3 has 15 residues. The germline V gene has CDR1 LNHDA and CDR2 SQIVND (reference sequence). The CDR3 DNA sequence: TGTGCCAGTAGTATAGCCCGAGACAGGGACACTGAAGCTTTCTTT. Amino acids: CASSIARDRDTEAFF.

This chain joins TRBV14 and TRBJ1-6; D remains unclear. Deletions cut 4 bases from V and 6 bases from J, with 10 bases between. This CDR3 comprises 14 residues. The V gene's germline CDR1 is SGHDN and CDR2 FVKESK. CDR3 region: CASSRGFINSPLHF. The CDR3 DNA sequence: TGTGCCAGCAGCCGAGGGTTCATTAATTCACCCCTCCACTTT.

This clonotype was observed many times. The chain links TRBV7-9 to TRBJ2-3; D perhaps matches TRBD2 (6 bases). Germline values: CDR1 SEHNR, CDR2 FQNEAQ (reference sequence). This CDR3 comprises 18 residues. The V end was cut by 1 base, the J end by 0 bases, with 17 bases between. This CDR3 reads CASSLGLDWGTSTDTQYF. In DNA, the CDR3 is TGTGCCAGCAGCTTAGGACTAGATTGGGGCACTAGCACAGATACGCAGTATTTT. The entire variable domain, with the rest obtained from reference TRBV7-9 and TRBJ2-3, is as follows: DTGVSQNPRHKITKRGQNVTFRCDPISEHNRLYWYRQTLGQGPEFLTYFQNEAQLEKSRLLSDRFSAERPKGSFSTLEIQRTEQGDSAMYLCASSLGLDWGTSTDTQYFGPGTRLTVL.

There are a few counts of this clonotype. This chain joins TRBV6-5 and TRBJ2-3; 9 positions match TRBD2. The CDR3 contains 16 residues. CDR1 is MNHEY, CDR2 SVGAGI, per germline. V lost 2 bases to trimming and J lost 0 bases; unmatched junction nucleotides: 3. The CDR3 protein is CASSYLAGFSTDTQYF. The CDR3 bases are TGTGCCAGCAGTTACCTAGCGGGGTTTAGCACAGATACGCAGTATTTT.

This clonotype has a handful of counts. The chain recombines TRBV6-5 with TRBJ2-7; weak D call: TRBD2 (6 bases). Trimming removed 6 bases at V and 9 bases at J, with 21 bases between. Germline values: CDR1 MNHEY, CDR2 SVGAGI. The CDR3 is made up of 14 amino acids. The CDR3 bases are TGTGCCAGCAGCCCTAACTCAGGGAGGCTAGGGCAGTACTTC. Encoded protein: CASSPNSGRLGQYF.

In its sample, this clonotype was seen many times. The chain employs TRBV12-3 or TRBV12-4 and TRBJ2-4; the match to TRBD2 covers 7 bases. The J segment lost 0 bases and the V segment lost 3 bases, leaving 8 bases of the junction unmatched. The CDR3 contains 17 residues. CDR3 DNA: TGTGCCAGCAGTTTGGGGGAGGGAAGGGCAGCCAAAAACATTCAGTACTTC. Its protein is CASSLGEGRAAKNIQYF.

The rearrangement joins TRBV19 to TRBJ1-4; a weak D match, TRBD1 (5 bases). V shed 1 base and J shed 7 bases, with 13 bases lying between them. The CDR3 contains 15 residues. Germline CDR1 and CDR2: LNHDA and SQIVND (reference sequence). CDR3: CASSIGGALSEKLFF. The DNA for the CDR3 is TGTGCCAGTAGTATAGGAGGGGCACTTAGTGAAAAACTGTTTTTT.

This clonotype has a count of ten or more. The chain combines TRBV11-1 with TRBJ2-1; no clear D. This CDR3 is built from 18 residues. Between the trimmed V and J ends, which lost 5 bases and 1 base, there was a span of 21 bases. CDR1 SGHAT and CDR2 FQDESV come from the germline V gene (reference sequence). The CDR3 DNA reads TGTGCCAGCAGCCGCCCCCCCCGCTGGGTAAGATCCTACAATGAGCAGTTCTTC. It specifies CASSRPPRWVRSYNEQFF. Full variable domain (missing parts from reference TRBV11-1 and TRBJ2-1): EAEVAQSPRYKITEKSQAVAFWCDPISGHATLYWYRQILGQGPELLVQFQDESVVDDSQLPKDRFSAERLKGVDSTLKIQPAELGDSAMYLCASSRPPRWVRSYNEQFFGPGTRLTVL.

This clonotype was picked up many times. The V call is TRBV20-1, the J call TRBJ2-4; 7 bases are shared with TRBD1. The V gene end was trimmed by 3 bases and the J gene end by 9 bases; junction bases not matched to a gene: 11. Per germline, CDR1 DFQATT and CDR2 SNEGSKA (reference sequence). The CDR3 covers 14 residues. The CDR3 coding sequence is TGCAGTGCTAGTCAGGACAGGCGGGCCGGCATTCAGTACTTC. This translates into CSASQDRRAGIQYF.

This clonotype was observed a few times. V is TRBV28 and J is TRBJ2-3, with D maybe TRBD2 (6 bases). The V gene lost 10 bases and the J gene lost 2 bases, with 16 bases spanning the gap. The CDR3 is 14 amino acids. CDR1 MDHEN and CDR2 SYDVKM come from the germline V gene. The CDR3 loop is CATEGREITDTQYF. Written as DNA, the CDR3 is TGTGCCACCGAGGGACGGGAGATCACAGATACGCAGTATTTT. The variable domain in full, with the rest retrieved from reference TRBV28 and TRBJ2-3, is DVKVTQSSRYLVKRTGEKVFLECVQDMDHENMFWYRQDPGLGLRLIYFSYDVKMKEKGDIPEGYSVSREKKERFSLILESASTNQTSMYLCATEGREITDTQYFGPGTRLTVL.

This clonotype was seen repeatedly, ten times or more. The chain combines TRBV5-1 with TRBJ2-3; 10 bases agree with TRBD2. Germline CDR1 is SGHRS and CDR2 is YFSETQ. After removal of 1 base from V and 2 bases from J, the junction contained 10 bases not matched to a gene. CDR3 length: 18 residues. The DNA of the CDR3 is TGCGCCAGCAGCTTGAGAAGCGGGGGGGCCCCCTTCACAGATACGCAGTATTTT. As protein: CASSLRSGGAPFTDTQYF.

This clonotype was detected only a few times. This sequence joins TRBV5-6 and TRBJ2-3; D remains ambiguous. Trimming shortened V by 7 bases and J by 4 bases, and 19 bases separated the two germline ends. From germline, CDR1 is SGHDT and CDR2 YYEEEE. CDR3 length: 15 residues. CDR3 nucleotides: TGTGCCAGCTCCCTCGGCAGGTCTGGTGCAGATACGCAGTATTTT. Translated: CASSLGRSGADTQYF.